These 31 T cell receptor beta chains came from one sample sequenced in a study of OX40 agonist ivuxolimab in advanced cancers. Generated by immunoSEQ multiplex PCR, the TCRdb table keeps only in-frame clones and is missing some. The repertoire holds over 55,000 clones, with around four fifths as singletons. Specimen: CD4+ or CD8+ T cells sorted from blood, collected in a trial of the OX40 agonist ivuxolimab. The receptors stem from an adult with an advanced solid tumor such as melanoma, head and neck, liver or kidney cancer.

The CDR3 region has the DNA TGTGCCAGTAAGCTCGGGGGGGCCGGGGCCAACGTCCTGACTTTC. It codes for CASKLGGAGANVLTF. The J gene is TRBJ2-6, the V gene TRBV19, with 8 bases that match TRBD2. This CDR3 has 15 residues. CDR1 and CDR2 from the germline V gene are LNHDA and SQIVND (reference sequence). J gave up 4 bases and V 7 bases, and 6 bases lay outside the gene matches.

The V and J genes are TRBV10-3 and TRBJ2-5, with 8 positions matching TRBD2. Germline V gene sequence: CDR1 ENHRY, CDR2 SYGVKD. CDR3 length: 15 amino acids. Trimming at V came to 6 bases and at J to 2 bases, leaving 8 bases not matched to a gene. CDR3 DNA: TGTGCCATCAGCTCGCCCAGCGGGGGTCAAGAGACCCAGTACTTC. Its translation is CAISSPSGGQETQYF.

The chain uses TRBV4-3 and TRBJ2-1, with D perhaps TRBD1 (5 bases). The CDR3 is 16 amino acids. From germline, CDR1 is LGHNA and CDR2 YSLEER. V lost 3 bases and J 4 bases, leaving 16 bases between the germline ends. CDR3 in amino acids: CASSQITGGLYNEQFF. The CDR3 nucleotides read TGCGCCAGCAGCCAGATCACAGGTGGGCTTTACAATGAGCAGTTCTTC.

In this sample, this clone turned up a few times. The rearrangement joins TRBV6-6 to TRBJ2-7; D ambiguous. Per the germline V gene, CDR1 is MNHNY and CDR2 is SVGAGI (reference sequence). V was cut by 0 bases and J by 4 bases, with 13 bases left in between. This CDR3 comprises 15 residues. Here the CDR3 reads CASSYSAGQTYEQYF. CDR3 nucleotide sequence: TGTGCCAGCAGTTACTCGGCTGGCCAGACTTACGAGCAGTACTTC.

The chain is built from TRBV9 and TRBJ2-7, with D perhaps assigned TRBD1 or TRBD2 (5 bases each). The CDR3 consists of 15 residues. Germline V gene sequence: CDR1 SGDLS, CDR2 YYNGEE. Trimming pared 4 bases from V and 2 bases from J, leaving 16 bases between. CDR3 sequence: CASSLGHAGAYEQYF. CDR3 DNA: TGTGCCAGCAGCTTAGGACACGCGGGCGCCTACGAGCAGTACTTC.

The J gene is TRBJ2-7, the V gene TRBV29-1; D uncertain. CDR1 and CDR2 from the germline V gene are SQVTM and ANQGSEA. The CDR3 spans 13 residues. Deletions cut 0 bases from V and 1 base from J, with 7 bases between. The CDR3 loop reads CSVEDVASYEQYF. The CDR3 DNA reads TGCAGCGTTGAAGATGTGGCTTCCTACGAGCAGTACTTC.

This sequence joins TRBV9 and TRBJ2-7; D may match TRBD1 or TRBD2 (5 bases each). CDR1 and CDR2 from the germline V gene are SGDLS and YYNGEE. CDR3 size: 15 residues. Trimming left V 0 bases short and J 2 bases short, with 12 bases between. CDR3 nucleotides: TGTGCCAGCAGCGTAGCTCTGGGACCTACCTACGAGCAGTACTTC. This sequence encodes CASSVALGPTYEQYF.

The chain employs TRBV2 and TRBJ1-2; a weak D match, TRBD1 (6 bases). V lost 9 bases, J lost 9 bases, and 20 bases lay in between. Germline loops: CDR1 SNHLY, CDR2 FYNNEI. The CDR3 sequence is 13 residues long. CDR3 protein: CARRQETMGSYTF. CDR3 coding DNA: TGTGCCAGAAGACAGGAGACTATGGGGAGCTACACCTTC.

The CDR3 protein is CASSNRVDGYTF. DNA of the CDR3: TGTGCCAGCAGCAACAGGGTTGATGGCTACACCTTC. The V call is TRBV25-1, the J call TRBJ1-2; the D gene is possibly TRBD1 (6 bases). Trimming pared 6 bases from V and 6 bases from J, leaving 11 bases between. CDR1 and CDR2 (germline): MGHDK, SYGVNS. The CDR3 is 12 amino acids.

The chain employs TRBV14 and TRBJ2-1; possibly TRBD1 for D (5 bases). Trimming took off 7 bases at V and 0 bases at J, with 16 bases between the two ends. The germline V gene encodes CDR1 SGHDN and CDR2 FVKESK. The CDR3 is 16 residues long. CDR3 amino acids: CASTSTGFNSYNEQFF. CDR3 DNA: TGTGCCAGCACTTCCACAGGATTCAACTCCTACAATGAGCAGTTCTTC.

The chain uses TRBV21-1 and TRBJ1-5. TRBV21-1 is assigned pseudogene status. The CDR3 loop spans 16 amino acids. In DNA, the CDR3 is TGTGCCAGCAGCAACCTAGGGCCTCCCACGAATCAGCCCCAGCATTTT. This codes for CASSNLGPPTNQPQHF.

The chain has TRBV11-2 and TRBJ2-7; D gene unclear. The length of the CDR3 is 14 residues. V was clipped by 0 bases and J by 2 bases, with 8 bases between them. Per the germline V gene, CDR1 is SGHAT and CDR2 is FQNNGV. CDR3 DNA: TGTGCCAGCAGCTTAGAACCGGGCCCCTACGAGCAGTACTTC. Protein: CASSLEPGPYEQYF.

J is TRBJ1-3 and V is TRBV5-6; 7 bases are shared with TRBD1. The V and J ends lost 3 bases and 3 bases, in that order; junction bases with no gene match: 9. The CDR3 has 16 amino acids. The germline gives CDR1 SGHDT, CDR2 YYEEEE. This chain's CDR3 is CASSSGTDYYGNTIYF. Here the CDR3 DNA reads TGTGCCAGCAGCTCCGGGACAGACTATTATGGAAACACCATATATTTT.

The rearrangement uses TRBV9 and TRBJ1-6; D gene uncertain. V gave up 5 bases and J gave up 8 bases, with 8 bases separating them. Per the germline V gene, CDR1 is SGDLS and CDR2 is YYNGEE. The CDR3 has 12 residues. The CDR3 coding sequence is TGTGCCAGCAGTCGAGATTATTCACCCCTCCACTTT. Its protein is CASSRDYSPLHF.

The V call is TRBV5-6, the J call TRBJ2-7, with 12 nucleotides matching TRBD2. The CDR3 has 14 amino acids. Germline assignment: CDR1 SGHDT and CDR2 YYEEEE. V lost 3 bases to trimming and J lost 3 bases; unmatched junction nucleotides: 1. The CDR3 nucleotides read TGTGCCAGCAGCTCACTAGCGGGGGGCTACGAGCAGTACTTC. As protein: CASSSLAGGYEQYF.

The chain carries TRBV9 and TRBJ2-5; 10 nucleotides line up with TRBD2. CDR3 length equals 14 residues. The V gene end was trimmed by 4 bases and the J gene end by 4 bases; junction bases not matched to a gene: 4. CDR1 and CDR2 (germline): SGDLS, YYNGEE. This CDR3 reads CASSPSGGRETQYF. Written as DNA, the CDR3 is TGTGCCAGCAGCCCTAGCGGGGGAAGAGAGACCCAGTACTTC.

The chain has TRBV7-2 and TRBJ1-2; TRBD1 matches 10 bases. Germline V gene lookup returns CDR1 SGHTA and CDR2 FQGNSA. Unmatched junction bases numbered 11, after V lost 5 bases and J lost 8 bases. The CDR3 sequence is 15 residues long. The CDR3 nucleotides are TGTGCCAGCAGCCCATCGACAGGGGGCGCGAGAGGCTACACCTTC. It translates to CASSPSTGGARGYTF.

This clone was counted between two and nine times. CDR3 protein: CASSLATGVEQFF. CDR3 DNA: TGTGCCAGCAGCTTAGCGACAGGGGTTGAGCAGTTCTTC. The chain is built from TRBV7-6 and TRBJ2-1; 8 bases are a match to TRBD1. The germline CDR1 and CDR2 sequences are SGHVS and FNYEAQ. V was pared by 0 bases and J by 9 bases, with 1 base of the junction left unmatched. This CDR3 spans 13 amino acids. Together with reference TRBV7-6 and TRBJ2-1, the CDR3 gives the full variable domain: GAGVSQSPRYKVTKRGQDVALRCDPISGHVSLYWYRQALGQGPEFLTYFNYEAQQDKSGLPNDRFSAERPEGSISTLTIQRTEQRDSAMYRCASSLATGVEQFFGPGTRLTVL.

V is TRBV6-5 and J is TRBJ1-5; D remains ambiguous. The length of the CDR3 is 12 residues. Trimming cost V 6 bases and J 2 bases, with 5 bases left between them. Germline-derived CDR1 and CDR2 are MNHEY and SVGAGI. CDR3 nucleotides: TGTGCCAGCAGAAACGGCAATCAGCCCCAGCATTTT. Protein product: CASRNGNQPQHF.

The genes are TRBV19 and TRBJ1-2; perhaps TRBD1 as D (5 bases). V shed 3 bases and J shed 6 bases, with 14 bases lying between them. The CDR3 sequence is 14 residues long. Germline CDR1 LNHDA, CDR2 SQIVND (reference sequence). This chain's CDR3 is CASSILRRVDGYTF. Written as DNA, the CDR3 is TGTGCCAGTAGTATCCTCCGCAGGGTGGATGGCTACACCTTC.

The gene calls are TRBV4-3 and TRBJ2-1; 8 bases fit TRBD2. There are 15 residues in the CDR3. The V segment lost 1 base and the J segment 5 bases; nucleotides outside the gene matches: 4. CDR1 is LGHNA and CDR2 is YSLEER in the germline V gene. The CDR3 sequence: CASSQVRAGDNEQFF. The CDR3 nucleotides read TGCGCCAGCAGCCAAGTCCGAGCGGGGGACAATGAGCAGTTCTTC.

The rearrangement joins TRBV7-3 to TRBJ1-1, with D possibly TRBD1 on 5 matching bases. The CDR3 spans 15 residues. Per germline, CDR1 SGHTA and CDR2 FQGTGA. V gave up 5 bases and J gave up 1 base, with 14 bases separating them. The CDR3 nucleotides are TGTGCCAGCAGCCCCTCGGGGCCTCGGAACACTGAAGCTTTCTTT. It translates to CASSPSGPRNTEAFF. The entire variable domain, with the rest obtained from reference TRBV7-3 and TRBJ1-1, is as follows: GAGVSQTPSNKVTEKGKYVELRCDPISGHTALYWYRQSLGQGPEFLIYFQGTGAADDSGLPNDRFFAVRPEGSVSTLKIQRTERGDSAVYLCASSPSGPRNTEAFFGQGTRLTVV.

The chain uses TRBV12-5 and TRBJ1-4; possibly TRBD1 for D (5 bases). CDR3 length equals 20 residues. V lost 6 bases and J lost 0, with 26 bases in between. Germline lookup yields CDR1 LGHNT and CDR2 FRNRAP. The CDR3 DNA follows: TGTGCTAGTGGCATCTTTCCCCGGGGCCCCCAAGCTGCAACTAATGAAAAACTGTTTTTT. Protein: CASGIFPRGPQAATNEKLFF.

The CDR3 DNA follows: TGCAGTGCTAGACCCGGGACTGAAGCTTTCTTT. Translating gives CSARPGTEAFF. This chain connects TRBV20-1 to TRBJ1-1, with no clear D. Germline values: CDR1 DFQATT, CDR2 SNEGSKA (reference sequence). The V gene lost 2 bases and the J gene lost 5 bases, with 6 bases spanning the gap. The length of the CDR3 is 11 residues.

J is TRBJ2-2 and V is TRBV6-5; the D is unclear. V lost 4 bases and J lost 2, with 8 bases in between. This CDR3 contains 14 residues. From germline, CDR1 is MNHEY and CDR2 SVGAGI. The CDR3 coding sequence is TGTGCCAGCAGTTCCGGACGTAACACCGGGGAGCTGTTTTTT. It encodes CASSSGRNTGELFF.

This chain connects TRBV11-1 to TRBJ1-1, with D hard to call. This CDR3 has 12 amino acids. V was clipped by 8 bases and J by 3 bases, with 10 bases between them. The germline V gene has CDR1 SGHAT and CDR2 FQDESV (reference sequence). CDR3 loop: CASDRGDTEAFF. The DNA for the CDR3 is TGTGCCAGCGATCGTGGGGACACTGAAGCTTTCTTT.

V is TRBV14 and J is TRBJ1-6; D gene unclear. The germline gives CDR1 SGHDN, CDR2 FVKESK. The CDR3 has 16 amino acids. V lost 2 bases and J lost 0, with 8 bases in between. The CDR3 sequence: CASSQLGSSYNSPLHF. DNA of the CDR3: TGTGCCAGCAGCCAATTAGGAAGCTCCTATAATTCACCCCTCCACTTT.

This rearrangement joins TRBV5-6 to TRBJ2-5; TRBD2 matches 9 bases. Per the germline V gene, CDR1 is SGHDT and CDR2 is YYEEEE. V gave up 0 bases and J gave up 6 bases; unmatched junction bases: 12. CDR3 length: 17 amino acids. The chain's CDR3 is CASSLAIASGDVKTQYF. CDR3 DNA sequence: TGTGCCAGCAGCTTGGCCATTGCTAGCGGGGACGTAAAGACCCAGTACTTC.

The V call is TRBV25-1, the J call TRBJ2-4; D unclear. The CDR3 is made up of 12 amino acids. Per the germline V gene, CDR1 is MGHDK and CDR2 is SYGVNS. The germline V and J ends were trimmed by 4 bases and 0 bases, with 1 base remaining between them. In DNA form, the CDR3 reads TGTGCCAGCAGTGTAGCCAAAAACATTCAGTACTTC. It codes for CASSVAKNIQYF. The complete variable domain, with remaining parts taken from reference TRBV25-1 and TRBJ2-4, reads EADIYQTPRYLVIGTGKKITLECSQTMGHDKMYWYQQDPGMELHLIHYSYGVNSTEKGDLSSESTVSRIRTEHFPLTLESARPSHTSQYLCASSVAKNIQYFGAGTRLSVL.

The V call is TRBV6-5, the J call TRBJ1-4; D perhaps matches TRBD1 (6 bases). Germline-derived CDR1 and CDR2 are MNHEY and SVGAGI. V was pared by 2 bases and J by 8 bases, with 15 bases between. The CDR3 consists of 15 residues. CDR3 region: CASSYDGGGGEKLFF. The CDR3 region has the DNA TGTGCCAGCAGTTACGATGGGGGAGGGGGAGAAAAACTGTTTTTT.

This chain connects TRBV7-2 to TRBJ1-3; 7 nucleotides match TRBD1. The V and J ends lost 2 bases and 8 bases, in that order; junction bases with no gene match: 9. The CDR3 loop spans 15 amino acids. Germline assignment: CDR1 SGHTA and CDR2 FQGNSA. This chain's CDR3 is CASSLIGGGQHTIYF. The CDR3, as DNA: TGTGCCAGCAGCTTAATCGGAGGGGGCCAGCACACCATATATTTT.